The source of this T cell receptor (beta chain) is a study of cytomegalovirus exposure and HLA in healthy donors. Germline CDR1 is SGHNT and CDR2 is YYREEE (reference sequence). Trimming cost V 3 bases and J 5 bases, with 17 bases left between them. The CDR3 consists of 15 residues. The study's findings and limits: The authors enumerated roughly 160 TCR beta chains as linked to cytomegalovirus. There were several of the most significant clusters that appeared linked to common viral pathogens in a later analysis. In an earlier analysis, most TCR beta V segments were productive about 90% or about 30% of the time.

Primers for the PCR totalled 60 Vbeta and 13 Jbeta. Profiling relied on immunoSEQ multiplex PCR, and the TCRdb table lists in-frame clones only, not all of them. The sample yields 95,000 to 150,000 clones, more than 60% seen once. Of note for this clone: The antigen is undetermined.

This receptor was obtained from a man between 18 and 35 years old in good health and CMV-seronegative. The V gene is TRBV5-4, the J gene TRBJ1-2, with a weak D call TRBD1 (5 bases). The specimen sequenced was PBMCs. As DNA, the CDR3 is TGTGCCAGCAGCTCTCCGCGGGACGGAACATATGGCTACACCTTC. It yields the protein CASSSPRDGTYGYTF.